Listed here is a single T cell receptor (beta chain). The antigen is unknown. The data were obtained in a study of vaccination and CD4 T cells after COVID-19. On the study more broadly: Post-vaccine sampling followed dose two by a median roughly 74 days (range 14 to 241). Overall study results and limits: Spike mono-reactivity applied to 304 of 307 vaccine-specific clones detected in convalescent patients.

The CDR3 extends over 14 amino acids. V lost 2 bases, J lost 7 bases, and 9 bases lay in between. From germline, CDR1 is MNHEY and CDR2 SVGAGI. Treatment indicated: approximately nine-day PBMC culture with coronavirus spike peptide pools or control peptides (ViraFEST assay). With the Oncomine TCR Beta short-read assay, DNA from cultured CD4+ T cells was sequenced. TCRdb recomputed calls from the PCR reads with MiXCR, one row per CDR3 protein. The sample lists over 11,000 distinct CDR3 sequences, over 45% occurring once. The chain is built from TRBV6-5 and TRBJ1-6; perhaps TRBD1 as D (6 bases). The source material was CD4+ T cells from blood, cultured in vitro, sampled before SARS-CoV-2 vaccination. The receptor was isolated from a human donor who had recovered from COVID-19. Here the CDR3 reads CASSYGGGNSPLHF. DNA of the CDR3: TGTGCCAGCAGTTACGGGGGGGGCAATTCACCCCTCCACTTT.